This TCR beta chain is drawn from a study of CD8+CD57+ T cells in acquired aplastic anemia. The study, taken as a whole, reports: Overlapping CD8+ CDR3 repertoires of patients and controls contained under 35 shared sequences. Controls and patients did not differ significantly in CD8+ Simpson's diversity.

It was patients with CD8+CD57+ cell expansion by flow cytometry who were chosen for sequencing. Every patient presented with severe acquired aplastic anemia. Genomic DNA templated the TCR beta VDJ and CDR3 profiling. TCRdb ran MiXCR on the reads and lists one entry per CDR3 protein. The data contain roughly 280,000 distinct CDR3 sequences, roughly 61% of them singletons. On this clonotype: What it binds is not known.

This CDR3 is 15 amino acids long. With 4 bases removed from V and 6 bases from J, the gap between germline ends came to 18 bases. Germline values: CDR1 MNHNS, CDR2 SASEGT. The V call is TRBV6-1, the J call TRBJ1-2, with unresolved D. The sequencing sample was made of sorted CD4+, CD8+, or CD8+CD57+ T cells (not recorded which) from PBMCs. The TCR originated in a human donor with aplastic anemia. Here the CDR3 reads CASSVSSGPRNGYTF. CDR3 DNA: TGTGCCAGCAGTGTATCGAGTGGGCCGAGAAATGGCTACACCTTC.